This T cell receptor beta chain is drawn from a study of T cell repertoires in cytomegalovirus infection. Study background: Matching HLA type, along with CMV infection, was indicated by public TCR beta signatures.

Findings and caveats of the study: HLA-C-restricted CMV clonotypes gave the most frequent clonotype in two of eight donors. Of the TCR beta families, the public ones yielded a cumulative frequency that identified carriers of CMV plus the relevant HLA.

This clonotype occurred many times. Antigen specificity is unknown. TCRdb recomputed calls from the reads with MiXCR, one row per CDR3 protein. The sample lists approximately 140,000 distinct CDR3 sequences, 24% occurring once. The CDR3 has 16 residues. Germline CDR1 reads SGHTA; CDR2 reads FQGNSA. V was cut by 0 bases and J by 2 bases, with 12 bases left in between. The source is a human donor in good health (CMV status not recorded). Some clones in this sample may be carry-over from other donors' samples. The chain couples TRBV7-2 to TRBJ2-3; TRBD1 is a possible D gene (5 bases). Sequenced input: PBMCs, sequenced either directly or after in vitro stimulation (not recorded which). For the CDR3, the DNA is TGTGCCAGCAGCTTAGCGCCTGGGGCCCACACAGATACGCAGTATTTT. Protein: CASSLAPGAHTDTQYF.